Shown below are 8 T cell receptor beta chains from a single sample sequenced in a study of human T cells and chemical hapten exposure (dated by TCRdb to 2020 to 2023). Total RNA was extracted from unfractionated whole blood collected in Tempus Blood RNA tubes. Receptors were amplified or captured by 5' RACE. The run used an Illumina MiSeq. TCRdb itself trimmed the public reads at Q25 with fastp, ran MiXCR and retained productive beta chains. Merged by CDR3 protein, the rows form single entries marked with the most common genes and DNA. The sample data list 130,000 or so distinct CDR3 sequences, and roughly 4% of these were observed just once. The ten largest account for under 1.5% of the sample. The receptors derive from a female donor in good health.

This clonotype came up many times. The chain carries TRBV15 and TRBJ1-2, with D maybe TRBD1 (5 bases). The CDR3 consists of 16 residues. V was pared by 0 bases and J by 2 bases, with 13 bases between. Germline lookup yields CDR1 LNHNV and CDR2 YYDKDF (reference sequence). DNA for the CDR3: TGTGCCACCAGCAGAGATAGTCGGGAGGGGAACTATGGCTACACCTTC. This translates into CATSRDSREGNYGYTF.

This clonotype has ten or more counts. This chain connects TRBV27 to TRBJ1-2; D is perhaps TRBD1 (6 bases). The CDR3 runs 13 residues. Trimming removed 8 bases at V and 6 bases at J, with 16 bases between. Germline V gives CDR1 MNHEY, CDR2 SMNVEV (reference sequence). CDR3 DNA: TGTGCCAGCCCTAATACAGGGAACGATGGCTACACCTTC. Amino acid sequence: CASPNTGNDGYTF.

There are many counts of this clonotype. CDR3 sequence (DNA): TGCGCCAGCAGCCCAAGGACAATGAACACTGAAGCTTTCTTT. Encoded protein: CASSPRTMNTEAFF. V gene TRBV5-1 combines with J gene TRBJ1-1; D is perhaps TRBD1 (5 bases). Germline CDR1 and CDR2: SGHRS and YFSETQ. The CDR3 is 14 amino acids. The V gene lost 4 bases and the J gene lost 0 bases, with 10 bases spanning the gap.

This clonotype has only a few counts. The V gene is TRBV7-9, the J gene TRBJ2-5, with 7 bases that match TRBD2. Germline assignment: CDR1 SEHNR and CDR2 FQNEAQ (reference sequence). Trimming at V came to 5 bases and at J to 4 bases, leaving 10 bases not matched to a gene. CDR3 length equals 15 residues. The CDR3 here is CASSQEAGRGETQYF. CDR3 nucleotide sequence: TGTGCCAGCAGCCAAGAAGCGGGGAGGGGAGAGACCCAGTACTTC.

The J gene is TRBJ1-1, the V gene TRBV10-3, with 8 bases aligning to TRBD1. The junction had 6 bases not matched to a gene; V was cut back by 3 bases and J by 0 bases. Germline assignment: CDR1 ENHRY and CDR2 SYGVKD. This CDR3 region has 16 residues. CDR3 residues: CAISEGQGALNTEAFF. The CDR3 bases are TGTGCCATCAGTGAAGGACAGGGAGCCCTGAACACTGAAGCTTTCTTT.

This clonotype was seen repeatedly, ten times or more. This chain connects TRBV2 to TRBJ1-4; D gene uncertain. The CDR3 is made up of 15 amino acids. The germline CDR1 and CDR2 sequences are SNHLY and FYNNEI. V gave up 5 bases and J gave up 6 bases, with 16 bases separating them. This CDR3 reads CASSPMGTRDEKLFF. CDR3 sequence (DNA): TGTGCCAGCAGTCCGATGGGAACTAGGGATGAAAAACTGTTTTTT.

This clonotype was counted many times. The chain recombines TRBV18 with TRBJ1-1; no firm D call. V was shortened by 0 bases and J by 1 base, with 9 bases between the two germline ends. The CDR3 length is 15 residues. The germline CDR1 and CDR2 sequences are KGHSH and LQKENI. CDR3 nucleotide sequence: TGTGCCAGCTCACCACCGTACAGCCAGAACACTGAAGCTTTCTTT. Translation: CASSPPYSQNTEAFF.

This clonotype was seen a few times. This chain connects TRBV7-2 to TRBJ1-2; 7 bases fit TRBD1. Per germline, CDR1 SGHTA and CDR2 FQGNSA. The CDR3 loop spans 16 amino acids. Trimming took 7 bases from V and 1 from J; bases not matched to a gene: 12. The CDR3 is CASKQGIEALNYGYTF. CDR3 in DNA: TGTGCCAGCAAACAGGGGATAGAAGCACTTAACTATGGCTACACCTTC.